Presented here are 32 T cell receptor beta chains from one specimen sequenced in a study of PD-1 blockade in classical Hodgkin lymphoma. TCRdb keeps only in-frame clones here, not all; method: immunoSEQ multiplex PCR. Found here are about 86,000 clones, roughly 89% of them singletons; the top ten hold around a tenth. Every patient had relapsed following autologous stem cell transplantation, and cohorts differed in brentuximab vedotin exposure. Sequenced here: peripheral blood mononuclear cells (PBMCs), sampled before the second cycle of nivolumab. The receptors here all came from a human donor with classical Hodgkin lymphoma.

The V gene is TRBV7-9, the J gene TRBJ2-7; D is unresolved. CDR1 and CDR2 from the germline V gene are SEHNR and FQNEAQ (reference sequence). V dropped 0 bases and J dropped 3 bases, with 12 bases sitting between them. This CDR3 has 15 amino acids. CDR3 region: CASSLARQGIYEQYF. CDR3 DNA: TGTGCCAGCAGCTTAGCGAGACAAGGAATCTACGAGCAGTACTTC.

This chain links TRBV7-2 with TRBJ1-1; TRBD1 matches 7 bases. V dropped 5 bases and J dropped 10; count of bases not matched to a gene: 7. Looked up from germline, CDR1 is SGHTA and CDR2 is FQGNSA. CDR3 length: 12 residues. The CDR3 DNA is TGTGCCAGCAGCAAGGGACAGTTCAGAGCTTTCTTT. This translates into CASSKGQFRAFF.

The chain joins TRBV7-9 to TRBJ2-1; no reliable D call. The V gene's germline CDR1 is SEHNR and CDR2 FQNEAQ (reference sequence). The CDR3 sequence is 11 residues long. V was shortened by 5 bases and J by 5 bases, with 4 bases between the two germline ends. The CDR3, as DNA: TGTGCCAGCAGCCTGAACAATGAGCAGTTCTTC. This encodes CASSLNNEQFF.

V is TRBV4-2 and J is TRBJ2-1, with D uncertain. Trimming stripped 2 bases from V and 4 bases from J, with 6 bases between. The CDR3 spans 13 residues. Germline assignment: CDR1 LGHNA and CDR2 YNFKEQ. This chain's CDR3 is CASSQWVYNEQFF. The DNA for the CDR3 is TGTGCCAGCAGCCAATGGGTTTACAATGAGCAGTTCTTC.

V gene TRBV6-6 combines with J gene TRBJ1-6; 8 bases agree with TRBD1. CDR1 and CDR2 (germline): MNHNY, SVGAGI (reference sequence). The CDR3 runs 15 residues. V trimming: 6 bases; J trimming: 6 bases; junction bases outside the gene matches: 7. The CDR3 is CASRTGGTGNSPLHF. The CDR3 DNA follows: TGTGCCAGCAGAACGGGGGGGACAGGTAATTCACCCCTCCACTTT.

The chain is built from TRBV5-5 and TRBJ1-5, with TRBD1 matching 8 bases. CDR3 length equals 13 residues. The germline V gene encodes CDR1 SGHKS and CDR2 YYEKEE (reference sequence). V was pared by 7 bases and J by 4 bases, with 4 bases of the junction left unmatched. The CDR3 bases are TGTGCCAGCTCCACAGGGGGTAATCAGCCCCAGCATTTT. Its protein is CASSTGGNQPQHF.

The CDR3 region is CASSRHSGANVLTF. The CDR3 DNA is TGTGCCAGCAGTCGTCACTCTGGGGCCAACGTCCTGACTTTC. V is TRBV6-5 and J is TRBJ2-6; D is ambiguous. Germline CDR1 and CDR2: MNHEY and SVGAGI. V lost 5 bases to trimming and J lost 0 bases, with 5 bases between them. The CDR3 runs to 14 residues.

This clone was recorded only once. V usage is TRBV14 and J usage is TRBJ2-7; 10 bases agree with TRBD2. There are 17 residues in the CDR3. Losses at the gene ends were 4 bases for V and 1 base for J; bases not matched to a gene: 10. Looked up from germline, CDR1 is SGHDN and CDR2 is FVKESK. The CDR3 DNA reads as TGTGCCAGCAGCCCTCAAGTACTAGCGGGAAGGTCCTACGAGCAGTACTTC. Protein product: CASSPQVLAGRSYEQYF.

The CDR3, as DNA: TGTGCCTGGAGATTCGGGACAGCCAACAATGAGCAGTTCTTC. It yields the protein CAWRFGTANNEQFF. The chain employs TRBV30 and TRBJ2-1; 7 nucleotides line up with TRBD1. The CDR3 totals 14 residues. Trimming removed 3 bases from V and 5 bases from J; junction bases left unmatched: 7. CDR1 GTSNPN and CDR2 SVGIG come from the germline V gene (reference sequence).

This clone was seen a handful of times. This chain joins TRBV18 and TRBJ1-2, with 12 bases identical to TRBD1. The germline CDR1 and CDR2 sequences are KGHSH and LQKENI. Losses at the gene ends were 0 bases for V and 5 bases for J; bases not matched to a gene: 1. The CDR3 runs 15 residues. This chain's CDR3 is CASSPPGQGAYGYTF. The CDR3 bases are TGTGCCAGCTCACCACCGGGACAGGGGGCGTATGGCTACACCTTC.

A remark on this clone: Other DNA sequences in this specimen translate into the identical CDR3. This chain uses TRBV28 with TRBJ1-1; D is uncertain. Germline lookup yields CDR1 MDHEN and CDR2 SYDVKM. The CDR3 is 12 amino acids. With 6 bases removed from V and 4 bases from J, the gap between germline ends came to 9 bases. As DNA, the CDR3 is TGTGCCAGCAGCTCTGGACGCACTGAAGCTTTCTTT. Translated: CASSSGRTEAFF.

The CDR3 nucleotides read TGTGCCAGCAGCTTAGTCCCGGGGCTACACACTGAAGCTTTCTTT. This translates into CASSLVPGLHTEAFF. The genes are TRBV11-2 and TRBJ1-1; D may be TRBD1 (5 bases). The CDR3 has 15 residues. V gave up 1 base and J gave up 3 bases, with 12 bases separating them. The germline CDR1 and CDR2 sequences are SGHAT and FQNNGV. The whole variable domain, remainder taken from reference TRBV11-2 and TRBJ1-1, is EAGVAQSPRYKIIEKRQSVAFWCNPISGHATLYWYQQILGQGPKLLIQFQNNGVVDDSQLPKDRFSAERLKGVDSTLKIQPAKLEDSAVYLCASSLVPGLHTEAFFGQGTRLTVV.

The V gene is TRBV21-1, the J gene TRBJ1-5. TRBV21-1 is assigned pseudogene status. This CDR3 region has 11 residues. The CDR3, as DNA: TGTGCCCCCGGGGCCAATCAGCCCCAGCATTTT. It yields the protein CAPGANQPQHF.

The J gene is TRBJ2-6, the V gene TRBV6-1; D call uncertain. Trimming took 2 bases from V and 0 from J, leaving 17 bases between them. Germline CDR1 and CDR2: MNHNS and SASEGT. This CDR3 spans 19 amino acids. Written as DNA, the CDR3 is TGTGCCAGCAGTGAATTAGCTAGGGCGACCCTCTCTGGGGCCAACGTCCTGACTTTC. Translation: CASSELARATLSGANVLTF.

The rearrangement joins TRBV2 to TRBJ1-6; the D gene is possibly TRBD1 (6 bases). CDR1 is SNHLY, CDR2 FYNNEI, per germline. Trimming removed 5 bases from V and 9 bases from J, with 11 bases in between. This CDR3 region has 13 residues. CDR3 DNA: TGTGCCAGCAGTCGGACAGATTTTTCACCCCTCCACTTT. Translated, it gives CASSRTDFSPLHF.

The genes are TRBV6-5 and TRBJ1-4, with D unresolved. CDR3 length: 15 residues. CDR1 and CDR2 from the germline V gene are MNHEY and SVGAGI. Trimming left V 0 bases short and J 0 bases short, with 5 bases between. The CDR3 sequence is CASSYSKATNEKLFF. The CDR3 DNA is TGTGCCAGCAGTTACTCAAAGGCAACTAATGAAAAACTGTTTTTT.

As regards this clone: A junction end diverges from the germline sequence, so it may reflect a read error. V usage is TRBV7-6 and J usage is TRBJ1-6; 7 nucleotides line up with TRBD1. The CDR3 length is 15 residues. CDR1 is SGHVS and CDR2 is FNYEAQ in the germline V gene. In DNA, the CDR3 is TGTGCCAGCAGCCGACAGGGACTCTATGATTCACCCCTCCACTTT. Translation gives CASSRQGLYDSPLHF.

This chain links TRBV6-5 with TRBJ1-3; 9 bases align to TRBD1. V lost 5 bases, J lost 7 bases, and 9 bases stayed unmatched. The V gene's germline CDR1 is MNHEY and CDR2 SVGAGI. The CDR3 spans 15 residues. The CDR3 DNA follows: TGTGCCAGCAGTCCGACCGGGACAGGGTCTAACACCATATATTTT. This codes for CASSPTGTGSNTIYF.

This rearrangement joins TRBV2 to TRBJ1-4; D may be TRBD1 (5 bases). V lost 6 bases and J 3 bases, leaving 14 bases between the germline ends. Germline lookup yields CDR1 SNHLY and CDR2 FYNNEI. The CDR3 runs 15 residues. CDR3 loop: CASRAAGWANEKLFF. CDR3 nucleotide sequence: TGTGCCAGCAGGGCAGCAGGGTGGGCTAATGAAAAACTGTTTTTT.

This chain links TRBV7-2 with TRBJ2-3; the D gene is possibly TRBD1 (6 bases). The ends were cut back, 3 bases at V and 8 bases at J, with 15 bases in the middle. Germline lookup yields CDR1 SGHTA and CDR2 FQGNSA. CDR3 length: 14 residues. The chain's CDR3 is CASSFSLKDSTQYF. The CDR3 DNA sequence: TGTGCCAGCAGCTTCTCCCTAAAGGACAGTACGCAGTATTTT.

The chain couples TRBV28 to TRBJ1-1, with a possible D match to TRBD1 (6 bases). Trimming stripped 2 bases from V and 0 bases from J, with 7 bases between. The CDR3 contains 14 residues. The V gene's germline CDR1 is MDHEN and CDR2 SYDVKM. The CDR3 DNA reads TGTGCCAGCAGTTTAACAGGGATGAACACTGAAGCTTTCTTT. Its protein is CASSLTGMNTEAFF.

V usage is TRBV27 and J usage is TRBJ2-7; 9 positions agree with TRBD2. CDR3 size: 13 residues. J lost 4 bases, V lost 7 bases, and 5 bases had no gene match. Germline V gives CDR1 MNHEY, CDR2 SMNVEV (reference sequence). CDR3 residues: CASNPTSGYEQYF. In DNA, the CDR3 is TGTGCCAGCAACCCGACTAGCGGATACGAGCAGTACTTC.

The genes are TRBV6-5 and TRBJ1-6, with TRBD1 identical over 10 bases. The germline V gene encodes CDR1 MNHEY and CDR2 SVGAGI. The CDR3 runs 14 residues. V gave up 5 bases and J gave up 10 bases; unmatched junction bases: 5. This CDR3 reads CASSRDRGVSPLHF. CDR3 coding DNA: TGTGCCAGCAGTAGGGACAGGGGCGTCTCACCCCTCCACTTT.

The chain couples TRBV14 to TRBJ1-1; 8 bases match TRBD1. Germline V gene lookup returns CDR1 SGHDN and CDR2 FVKESK. The CDR3 runs 14 residues. Trimming took 6 bases from V and 4 from J; bases not matched to a gene: 7. The CDR3 coding sequence is TGTGCCAGCAGGGTCACAGGGGGGACCACTGAAGCTTTCTTT. Its protein product is CASRVTGGTTEAFF.

This chain uses TRBV6-6 with TRBJ1-6; D remains ambiguous. Germline loops: CDR1 MNHNY, CDR2 SVGAGI (reference sequence). The CDR3 is 12 amino acids. The V end lost 7 bases, the J end lost 10 bases, and 11 bases lay between the germline ends. CDR3 protein: CASNLLWSPLHF. The CDR3 region has the DNA TGTGCCAGCAATTTGTTGTGGTCACCCCTCCACTTT.

The genes are TRBV15 and TRBJ2-5; 9 positions agree with TRBD1. The CDR3 has 16 residues. V lost 2 bases to trimming and J lost 4 bases; unmatched junction nucleotides: 8. Germline V gene lookup returns CDR1 LNHNV and CDR2 YYDKDF (reference sequence). This CDR3 is CATSRSPGQGGETQYF. As DNA, the CDR3 is TGTGCCACCAGCAGATCTCCGGGACAGGGAGGAGAGACCCAGTACTTC.

The chain has TRBV5-1 and TRBJ1-6; D is unresolved. Trimming shortened V by 1 base and J by 5 bases, and 19 bases separated the two germline ends. The length of the CDR3 is 18 residues. Germline loops: CDR1 SGHRS, CDR2 YFSETQ. CDR3 region: CASSLTAASYSDNSPLHF. CDR3 bases: TGCGCCAGCAGCTTGACAGCCGCTAGCTACAGCGATAATTCACCCCTCCACTTT.

The chain is built from TRBV7-9 and TRBJ1-4, with a weak D call TRBD1 (5 bases). V gave up 6 bases and J gave up 5 bases, with 16 bases separating them. The CDR3 consists of 15 residues. The germline V gene has CDR1 SEHNR and CDR2 FQNEAQ (reference sequence). The CDR3 nucleotides read TGTGCCAGCAGAACCACAGGTGGGACGAATGAAAAACTGTTTTTT. This sequence encodes CASRTTGGTNEKLFF.

There are a few counts of this clone. Other DNA sequences in the sample encode the same CDR3. The chain combines TRBV18 with TRBJ2-5; D gene unclear. The CDR3 length is 11 residues. The V end lost 3 bases, the J end lost 5 bases, and 4 bases lay between the germline ends. Germline V lookup: CDR1 KGHSH, CDR2 LQKENI. The chain's CDR3 is CASSPGETQYF. CDR3 in DNA: TGTGCCAGCTCACCCGGGGAGACCCAGTACTTC. Filled out from reference TRBV18 and TRBJ2-5, the complete variable domain reads NAGVMQNPRHLVRRRGQEARLRCSPMKGHSHVYWYRQLPEEGLKFMVYLQKENIIDESGMPKERFSAEFPKEGPSILRIQQVVRGDSAAYFCASSPGETQYFGPGTRLLVL.

The chain carries TRBV9 and TRBJ1-1, with 8 bases identical to TRBD1. The length of the CDR3 is 15 residues. Trimming removed 3 bases from V and 2 bases from J; junction bases left unmatched: 6. The germline V gene encodes CDR1 SGDLS and CDR2 YYNGEE. The CDR3 DNA is TGTGCCAGCAGCGCCCAGGGGGCTTCCAACACTGAAGCTTTCTTT. It codes for CASSAQGASNTEAFF.

This rearrangement joins TRBV6-1 to TRBJ1-5; D is ambiguous. The germline V gene has CDR1 MNHNS and CDR2 SASEGT. The CDR3 sequence is 11 residues long. Trimming took off 9 bases at V and 4 bases at J, with 7 bases between the two ends. The CDR3 loop reads CASRRNQPQHF. CDR3 coding DNA: TGTGCCAGTAGGCGGAATCAGCCCCAGCATTTT.

As concerns this clone: This sample includes further DNA sequences coding for the same CDR3. The genes are TRBV29-1 and TRBJ2-5; D may be TRBD1 (6 bases). Trimming left V 4 bases short and J 2 bases short, with 8 bases between. Germline V gene data show CDR1 as SQVTM and CDR2 as ANQGSEA. The CDR3 totals 12 residues. DNA of the CDR3: TGCAGCGTTGTGAGGGGGCAAGAGACCCAGTACTTC. Translating it yields CSVVRGQETQYF.